This TCR beta chain was identified in a study of T cell responses to AZD1222 COVID-19 vaccine. CDR1 is SNHLY and CDR2 is FYNNEI in the germline V gene. The V gene end was trimmed by 6 bases and the J gene end by 4 bases; junction bases not matched to a gene: 3. The CDR3 extends over 13 amino acids. Using immunoSEQ multiplex PCR, the repertoire was profiled, and TCRdb retains in-frame clones only, with some absent. The sample lists about 120,000 clones, less than 95% seen once, with approximately 8% in the top ten. This clone has only a few counts. The material was peripheral blood, obtained on day 0 of AZD1222 vaccination. This TCR was recovered from an adult in good health. This rearrangement joins TRBV2 to TRBJ2-1; 7 positions match TRBD1. The CDR3 DNA reads as TGTGCCAGCAGGCCGGGACAGTACAATGAGCAGTTCTTC. It codes for CASRPGQYNEQFF.